These 3 T cell receptor beta chains were all obtained from the same sample, sequenced in a study of control samples from healthy donors and cancer patients. Sequencing was performed with immunoSEQ multiplex PCR; in TCRdb, only in-frame clones are kept and a portion is missing. Of approximately 100,000 clones listed, 90% are singletons. Sequenced input: blood. The receptors were sampled from a woman younger than 30 in good health.

About this clone: Additional DNA sequences in this sample encode the identical CDR3. The V gene is TRBV9, the J gene TRBJ2-1; 7 nucleotides match TRBD2. From germline, CDR1 is SGDLS and CDR2 YYNGEE. V was clipped by 2 bases and J by 3 bases; unmatched bases: 5. The CDR3 contains 15 residues. The CDR3 DNA is TGTGCCAGCAGCGTCTCCTCGGGGGGCTACAATGAGCAGTTCTTC. Translation: CASSVSSGGYNEQFF.

V is TRBV5-1 and J is TRBJ1-4; D uncertain. V was cut by 0 bases and J by 0 bases, with 9 bases left in between. This CDR3 has 16 residues. CDR1 is SGHRS and CDR2 is YFSETQ in the germline V gene. This CDR3 reads CASSLVGPATNEKLFF. The CDR3 DNA reads TGCGCCAGCAGCTTGGTGGGTCCTGCAACTAATGAAAAACTGTTTTTT.

The rearrangement links TRBV5-1 to TRBJ2-2; 7 nucleotides align to TRBD1. V trimming: 6 bases; J trimming: 1 base; junction bases outside the gene matches: 6. The length of the CDR3 is 15 residues. CDR1 and CDR2 from the germline V gene are SGHRS and YFSETQ. CDR3 residues: CASTPRTGNTGELFF. The DNA for the CDR3 is TGCGCCAGCACCCCCCGGACAGGGAACACCGGGGAGCTGTTTTTT.